This entry concerns a single T cell receptor (beta chain). The V end was cut by 3 bases, the J end by 0 bases, with 12 bases between. The CDR3 contains 16 residues. Germline lookup yields CDR1 LNHDA and CDR2 SQIVND (reference sequence). These data are taken from a study of blood T cell repertoires in COVID-19. Study-level background: The analysed material was cDNA or gDNA that came from T cells, B-cell-depleted T cells, or PBMCs.

Assay: immunoSEQ multiplex PCR; the TCRdb copy retains only in-frame clones and omits some. The sample records roughly 200,000 clones, about 80% being singletons. This chain uses TRBV19 with TRBJ2-1, with D maybe TRBD2 (6 bases). Material for sequencing was peripheral blood. The TCR originated in a human donor in a cohort sampled during active COVID-19. CDR3 region: CASSMGGAASYNEQFF. The CDR3, as DNA: TGTGCCAGTAGTATGGGAGGAGCGGCCTCCTACAATGAGCAGTTCTTC.